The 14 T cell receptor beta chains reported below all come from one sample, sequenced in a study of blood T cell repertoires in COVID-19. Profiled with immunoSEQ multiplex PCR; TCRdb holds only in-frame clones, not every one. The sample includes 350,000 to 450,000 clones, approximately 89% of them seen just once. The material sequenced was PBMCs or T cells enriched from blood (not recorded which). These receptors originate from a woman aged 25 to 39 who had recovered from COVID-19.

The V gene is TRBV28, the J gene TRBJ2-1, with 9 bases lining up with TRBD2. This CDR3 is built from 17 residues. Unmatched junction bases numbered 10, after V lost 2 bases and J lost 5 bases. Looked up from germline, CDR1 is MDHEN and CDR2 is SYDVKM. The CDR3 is CASSLSLAGAINNEQFF. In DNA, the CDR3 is TGTGCCAGCAGTTTAAGTTTAGCGGGGGCCATAAACAATGAGCAGTTCTTC.

The CDR3 loop reads CASSAPGTGAYEQYF. CDR3 coding DNA: TGTGCCAGCAGCGCCCCGGGGACGGGGGCCTACGAGCAGTACTTC. The V gene is TRBV9, the J gene TRBJ2-7; a weak D match, TRBD2 (6 bases). The CDR3 is made up of 15 amino acids. Per germline, CDR1 SGDLS and CDR2 YYNGEE. Deletions cut 3 bases from V and 2 bases from J, with 15 bases between.

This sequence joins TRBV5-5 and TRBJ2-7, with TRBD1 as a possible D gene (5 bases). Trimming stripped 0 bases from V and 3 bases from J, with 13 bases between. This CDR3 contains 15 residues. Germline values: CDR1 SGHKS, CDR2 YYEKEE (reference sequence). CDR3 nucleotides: TGTGCCAGCAGCTTGGGAGCAGGGCTGGACTACGAGCAGTACTTC. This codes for CASSLGAGLDYEQYF.

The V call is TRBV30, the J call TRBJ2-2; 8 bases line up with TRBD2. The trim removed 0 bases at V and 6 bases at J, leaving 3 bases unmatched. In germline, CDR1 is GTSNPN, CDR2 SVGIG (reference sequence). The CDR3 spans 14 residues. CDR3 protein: CAWSVRGGSGELFF. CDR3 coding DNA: TGTGCCTGGAGTGTACGGGGGGGGTCCGGGGAGCTGTTTTTT.

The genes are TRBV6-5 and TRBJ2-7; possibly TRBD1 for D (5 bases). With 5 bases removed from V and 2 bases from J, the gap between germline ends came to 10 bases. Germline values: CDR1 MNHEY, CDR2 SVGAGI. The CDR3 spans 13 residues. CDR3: CASSLQAAYEQYF. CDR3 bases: TGTGCCAGCAGTCTACAGGCCGCCTACGAGCAGTACTTC.

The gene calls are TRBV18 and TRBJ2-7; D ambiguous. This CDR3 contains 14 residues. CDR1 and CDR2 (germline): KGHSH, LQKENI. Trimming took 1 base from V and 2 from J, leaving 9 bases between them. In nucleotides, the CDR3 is TGTGCCAGCTCACCACTTCCCGCGACCTACGAGCAGTACTTC. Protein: CASSPLPATYEQYF.

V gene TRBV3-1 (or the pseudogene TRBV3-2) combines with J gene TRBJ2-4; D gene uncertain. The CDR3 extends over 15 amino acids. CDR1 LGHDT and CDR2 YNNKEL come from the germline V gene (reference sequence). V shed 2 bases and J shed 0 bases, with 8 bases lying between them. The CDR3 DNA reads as TGTGCCAGCAGCCAAACGGTCCTAGCCAAAAACATTCAGTACTTC. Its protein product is CASSQTVLAKNIQYF.

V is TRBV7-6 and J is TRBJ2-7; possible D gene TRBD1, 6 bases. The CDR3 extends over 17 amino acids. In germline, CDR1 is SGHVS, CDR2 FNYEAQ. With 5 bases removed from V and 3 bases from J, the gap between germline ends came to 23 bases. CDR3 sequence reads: CASSVLGTRTPHYEQYF. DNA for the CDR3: TGTGCCAGCAGCGTACTCGGGACAAGGACCCCCCACTACGAGCAGTACTTC.

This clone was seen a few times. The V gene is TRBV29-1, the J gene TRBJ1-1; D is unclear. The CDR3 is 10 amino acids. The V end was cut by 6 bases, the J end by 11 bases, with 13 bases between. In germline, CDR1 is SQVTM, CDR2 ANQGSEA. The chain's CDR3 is CSVLKNSAFF. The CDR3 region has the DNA TGCAGCGTCCTAAAAAACTCGGCTTTCTTT.

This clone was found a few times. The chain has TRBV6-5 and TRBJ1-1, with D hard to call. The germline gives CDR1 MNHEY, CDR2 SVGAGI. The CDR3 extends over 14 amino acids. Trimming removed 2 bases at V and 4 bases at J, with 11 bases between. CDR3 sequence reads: CASSYTSGVTEAFF. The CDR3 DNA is TGTGCCAGCAGTTACACATCAGGTGTCACTGAAGCTTTCTTT.

CDR3 sequence (DNA): TGTGCCAGCAGCCAACTAGCGGAAGAGACCCAGTACTTC. It yields the protein CASSQLAEETQYF. The chain uses TRBV3-1 (or the pseudogene TRBV3-2) and TRBJ2-5, with 7 bases that match TRBD2. The junction had 0 bases not matched to a gene; V was cut back by 2 bases and J by 3 bases. The germline gives CDR1 LGHDT, CDR2 YNNKEL (reference sequence). The CDR3 consists of 13 residues.

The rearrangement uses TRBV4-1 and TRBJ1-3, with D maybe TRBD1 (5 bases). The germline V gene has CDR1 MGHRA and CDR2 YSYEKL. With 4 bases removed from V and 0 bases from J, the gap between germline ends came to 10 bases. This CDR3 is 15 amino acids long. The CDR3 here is CASSPGGSSGNTIYF. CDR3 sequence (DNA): TGCGCCAGCAGCCCTGGGGGGAGCTCTGGAAACACCATATATTTT.

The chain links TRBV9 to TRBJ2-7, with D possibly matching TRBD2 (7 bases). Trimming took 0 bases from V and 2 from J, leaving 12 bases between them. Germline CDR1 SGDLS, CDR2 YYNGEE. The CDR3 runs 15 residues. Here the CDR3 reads CASSVAGGSPYEQYF. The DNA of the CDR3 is TGTGCCAGCAGCGTAGCGGGGGGCTCCCCCTACGAGCAGTACTTC. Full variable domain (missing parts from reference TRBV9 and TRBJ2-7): DSGVTQTPKHLITATGQRVTLRCSPRSGDLSVYWYQQSLDQGLQFLIQYYNGEERAKGNILERFSAQQFPDLHSELNLSSLELGDSALYFCASSVAGGSPYEQYFGPGTRLTVT.

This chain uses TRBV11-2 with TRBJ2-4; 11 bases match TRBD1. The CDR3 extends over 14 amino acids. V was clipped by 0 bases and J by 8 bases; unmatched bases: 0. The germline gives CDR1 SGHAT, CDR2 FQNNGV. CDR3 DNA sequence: TGTGCCAGCAGCTTAGAGGGACAGGGGGACATTCAGTACTTC. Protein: CASSLEGQGDIQYF.